This record concerns one T cell receptor (beta chain) sequence. Its antigen is as yet unknown. These data come from a study of cytomegalovirus exposure and HLA in healthy donors. Study results and limitations: In an earlier analysis, in around 590 donors, most V segments appeared productive either ~90% or ~30% of the time.

Germline loops: CDR1 MNHEY, CDR2 SVGAGI. The CDR3 is 16 residues long. Unmatched junction bases numbered 6, after V lost 0 bases and J lost 6 bases. The PCR made use of 60 Vbeta and 13 Jbeta primers. The protocol was immunoSEQ multiplex PCR, while the TCRdb copy is restricted to in-frame clones and leaves out a portion. This table holds about 200,000 clones, approximately 86% found once. The gene calls are TRBV6-5 and TRBJ1-4, with 8 positions matching TRBD1. The sequence came from a woman aged 30 to 39 in good health and CMV-seronegative. Sequenced sample: PBMCs. The CDR3 here is CASSYSSQGAHEKLFF. The CDR3 DNA reads TGTGCCAGCAGTTACTCATCTCAGGGGGCGCATGAAAAACTGTTTTTT.